This T cell receptor beta chain was observed in a study of T cells in localized non-small cell lung cancer (dated by TCRdb to 2020 to 2021). A note on the overall study: T cell repertoires of approximately 250 early-stage NSCLC patients were analyzed, with tumors being compared against uninvolved tumor-adjacent lungs. The cohort comprised around 250 treatment-naïve NSCLC patients with resected, localized lung tumors. NSCLC patients had a mean age of approximately 72 years, and 120 to 150 were male and about a hundred female. Summary of the overall study and its limitations: Uninvolved tumor-adjacent lung showed the highest T cell clonality, higher than tumor, which suggests more focused antigenic responses in the uninvolved tumor-adjacent lung. Of the top 100 tumor clones, a median of 57 were detected in paired uninvolved adjacent lung; under 30 were also among that lung's top 100. Since the design was exploratory, TCR variables were selected using unadjusted p-values with no false-discovery rate correction. Higher T cell density in blood was associated with longer overall survival, whereas higher clonality in adjacent lung was associated with shorter survival. Because multi-region sequencing of the tumors was not done, intratumor heterogeneity could not be ruled out.

The immunoSEQ Assay was used to sequence TCR beta CDR3 regions from DNA. From the authors' description of their analysis: T cell density was computed as TCR beta template counts normalized to usable DNA estimated by amplifying housekeeping genes. Using the preseqR package, richness was estimated by extrapolating to 120,000 templates for tissue samples and 400,000 templates for PBMC samples. Clonality was defined by subtracting Pielou's evenness from one. Tissue-enriched TCRs were identified through differential abundance testing performed on productive amino-acid clonotypes, with a minimum total count of 5 and an alpha of 0.1. Repertoire overlap between compartments was quantified with the Jaccard Index and Morisita Overlap Index. GLIPH grouped TCR beta CDR3s together with public tetramer-defined viral CDR3s, and a viral motif had to include at least three viral sequences and also show V-gene enrichment. The table comes from immuneACCESS by way of TCRdb, which keeps in-frame sequences with V and J called. Part of the clones is missing from these tables; in studies checked, under half for an unresolved V gene and the rest for unknown reasons. That table gives V, J and clone size, and the DNA gave D and trimming. Here the sample has tens of thousands of clones; roughly 94% occur a single time. The ten biggest clones cover over 0.6% of the sample.

CDR1 and CDR2, looked up from the germline V gene, are LGHNA and YSLEER. V lost 2 bases and J lost 4 bases, and the count of bases not matched to a germline gene is 10. Its CDR3 holds 20 amino acids, cysteine through phenylalanine. Here the CDR3 DNA is all that survives: 60 bases in frame from base 1. On this clone itself: Its specific antigen is unknown. No much larger clone exists at a distance of one base, and base qualities are not known.

At diagnosis, tumor, uninvolved tumor-adjacent lung and peripheral blood were collected and then preserved as a mix of FFPE and fresh-frozen material. For TCR repertoire profiling, blood samples were analyzed in the form of peripheral blood mononuclear cells. The material was peripheral blood, obtained before any cancer treatment. This receptor was identified in a woman aged 35 to 70 with stage I lung adenocarcinoma. This receptor chain uses TRBV4-3 and TRBJ2-2; TRBD2 fits 16 bases in the junction. The nucleotide sequence is given as TGCGCCAGCAGCCAACCACCGGGACTAGCGGGAGGGCGGGGCACCGGGGAGCTGTTTTTT. Its protein product is CASSQPPGLAGGRGTGELFF.